These T cell receptor beta chains were read from a single sample in a study of shared clonotypes between healthy human individuals. The data were produced by immunoSEQ multiplex PCR, yet TCRdb's version contains in-frame clones alone and is incomplete. This table holds 450,000 to 600,000 clones, 60% to 85% found once. Sequencing was done on a sample of PBMCs. All receptors derive from a woman aged 40 to 49 in good health. Some clones in this sample may be carry-over from other donors' samples. Each CDR3 is given without its conserved first and last residue. The order of the fields is J gene, V gene, CDR3 protein.

>TRBJ1-1|TRBV29-1
SVSPGQGMNTEAF
>TRBJ2-6|TRBV29-1
SAELAYGANVLT
>TRBJ2-2|TRBV7-3
ASSLIGSGELF
>TRBJ2-5|TRBV6-1
ASSSTGYQETQY
>TRBJ1-1|TRBV29-1
SAETGRSTEAF
>TRBJ1-1|TRBV18
ASSPLFGNTEAF
>TRBJ2-7|TRBV27
ASSLPGQVTRHEQY
>TRBJ1-4|TRBV15
ATSRVSLNEKLF
>TRBJ2-7|TRBV18
ASSSTSGQPYEQY
>TRBJ2-3|TRBV18
ASSPLNPPTGTQY
>TRBJ1-1|TRBV15
ATSRSGTGATEAF
>NA|TRBV28
ASRVASSYEQY
>TRBJ2-5|TRBV20-1
SAGYQETQY
>TRBJ2-3|TRBV14
ASSQDLTTDTQY
>TRBJ2-5|TRBV15
ATSRAPNLVETQY
>TRBJ1-1|TRBV2
ASTPRVGRSEAF
>TRBJ2-7|TRBV7-9
ASRATGHTSYEQY
>TRBJ2-7|TRBV7-2
ASGGFREQY
>TRBJ1-3|TRBV18
ASSPGSSGNTIY
>TRBJ1-2|TRBV7-9
ASSLEGPYYGYT
>TRBJ2-7|TRBV5-1
ASSLEGLYEQY
>TRBJ2-2|TRBV9
ASSVAPGQPTVTGELF